The clone carrying this TCR beta chain was seen only a few times. Its antigen is undetermined. This entry comes from a study of blood T cells in healthy people across ages. V lost 6 bases and J 3 bases, leaving 24 bases between the germline ends. The CDR3 is made up of 17 amino acids. Germline-derived CDR1 and CDR2 are MDHEN and SYDVKM. A second PCR, run for roughly 7 to 11 cycles, used a sample-barcoded 5' primer plus a J-beta primer mix. TCRdb re-called the 5' RACE reads with MiXCR, one entry per CDR3 protein. The sample includes about 780,000 distinct CDR3 sequences, under 30% of them seen just once. Study-level results: Getting older went along with TCR beta diversity per million T cells dropping roughly linearly.

These data also featured in a second study, about T cells of mothers and their children. This second report adds: Each child contributed roughly 3.2 million TCR beta CDR3 reads, while each mother contributed over 10 million.

V is TRBV28 and J is TRBJ2-7; a weak D match, TRBD2 (6 bases). The sequenced sample consisted of blood. The receptor comes from a boy younger than 18 in good health. CDR3 in amino acids: CASSTSVVAVTYYEQYF. CDR3 DNA sequence: TGTGCCAGCAGCACATCCGTCGTAGCGGTGACCTACTACGAGCAGTACTTC.